What follows is one T cell receptor beta chain and its context. The data were obtained in a study of blood T cell repertoires in COVID-19. Germline values: CDR1 LNHDA, CDR2 SQIVND (reference sequence). V lost 5 bases to trimming and J lost 7 bases, with 14 bases between them. The CDR3 has 13 amino acids. Study processing details: Researchers report that nucleated cell counts were estimated from reference gene primer amplification. Here immunoSEQ multiplex PCR was the method, and the copy in TCRdb shows in-frame clones only, minus some. V, J and clone size are taken as reported in that table, and D and trimming were inferred from the DNA itself. The table has just over 350,000 clones, roughly 87% seen once; the top ten hold almost 3%.

The specimen sequenced was PBMCs or T cells enriched from blood (not recorded which). The sequence was collected from a woman aged 30 to 39 who had recovered from COVID-19. The chain recombines TRBV19 with TRBJ1-1; a weak D match, TRBD1 (6 bases). Here the CDR3 reads CASSSYREGEAFF. The CDR3, as DNA: TGTGCCAGTAGTTCATACAGGGAGGGTGAAGCTTTCTTT.